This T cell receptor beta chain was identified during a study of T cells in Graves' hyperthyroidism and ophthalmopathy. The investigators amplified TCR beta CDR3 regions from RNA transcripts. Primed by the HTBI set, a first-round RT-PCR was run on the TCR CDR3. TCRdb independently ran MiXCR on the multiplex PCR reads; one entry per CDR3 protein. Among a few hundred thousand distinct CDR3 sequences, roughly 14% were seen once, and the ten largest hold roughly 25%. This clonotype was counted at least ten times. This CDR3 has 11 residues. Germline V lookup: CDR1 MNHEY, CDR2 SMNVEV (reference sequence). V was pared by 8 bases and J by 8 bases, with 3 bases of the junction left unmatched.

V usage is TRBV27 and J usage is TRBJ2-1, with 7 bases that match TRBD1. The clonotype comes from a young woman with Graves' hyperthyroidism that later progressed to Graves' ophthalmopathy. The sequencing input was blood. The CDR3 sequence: CASAQGDEQFF. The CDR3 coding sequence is TGTGCCAGCGCCCAGGGGGATGAGCAGTTCTTC.